This T cell receptor beta chain derives from a study of T cell changes during pregnancy in multiple sclerosis. TCRdb's copy holds only in-frame clones and misses some; the assay was immunoSEQ multiplex PCR. Found here are around 50,000 clones, approximately 93% of them singletons; the top ten hold 3.5% to 4.5%. Germline V gene data show CDR1 as PRHDT and CDR2 as FYEKMQ (reference sequence). The trim removed 2 bases at V and 7 bases at J, leaving 5 bases unmatched. This CDR3 contains 15 residues. This receptor was identified in a female donor with multiple sclerosis, enrolled in a pregnancy study. J is TRBJ2-1 and V is TRBV13; 10 nucleotides line up with TRBD2. Sequences were derived from CD8+ T cells from peripheral blood mononuclear cells, sampled in the second trimester of pregnancy. The CDR3 nucleotides read TGTGCCAGCAGCTTACCTAGCGGGAGTGGTAATGAGCAGTTCTTC. Translated: CASSLPSGSGNEQFF.